This T cell receptor beta chain is drawn from a study of blood T cell repertoires in COVID-19. Profiling relied on immunoSEQ multiplex PCR, and the TCRdb table lists in-frame clones only, not all of them. The table includes more than 100,000 clones, approximately 70% detected once. The TCR sequence derives from a human donor with acute or convalescent COVID-19. The donor label of this sample is uncertain. Sequenced material: peripheral blood.

In nucleotides, the CDR3 is TGCGCCAGCAGCACCAACAGGGGCATGAACACTGAAGCTTTCTTT. Protein: CASSTNRGMNTEAFF. The chain couples TRBV5-1 to TRBJ1-1; TRBD1 aligns across 7 bases. There are 15 residues in the CDR3. J was trimmed by 0 bases and V by 4 bases; bases with no gene match: 6. The germline CDR1 and CDR2 sequences are SGHRS and YFSETQ.